This T cell receptor beta chain was recovered during a study of cytomegalovirus exposure and HLA in healthy donors. Per the germline V gene, CDR1 is MNHEY and CDR2 is SVGAGI. The V gene lost 3 bases and the J gene lost 6 bases, with 15 bases spanning the gap. The CDR3 extends over 14 amino acids. With 60 Vbeta and 13 Jbeta primers, the PCR was carried out. The authors' processing: Roughly 10 million shared chains were among about 80 million unique TCR beta chains counted in a later analysis. Method: immunoSEQ multiplex PCR; TCRdb's copy keeps in-frame clones and lacks some. The DNA was the basis for D and trimming; V, J and clone size are from that table. The sample lists roughly 86,000 clones, around three quarters seen once, with approximately 8.2% in the top ten.

Sequenced sample: PBMCs. The TCR originated in a man aged 60-69 years in good health and CMV-seronegative. The chain joins TRBV6-5 to TRBJ2-7; D may be TRBD1 (5 bases). Here the CDR3 DNA reads TGTGCCAGCAGTTATCCCGACAGTAGAGGCGAGCAGTACTTC. Amino acids: CASSYPDSRGEQYF.